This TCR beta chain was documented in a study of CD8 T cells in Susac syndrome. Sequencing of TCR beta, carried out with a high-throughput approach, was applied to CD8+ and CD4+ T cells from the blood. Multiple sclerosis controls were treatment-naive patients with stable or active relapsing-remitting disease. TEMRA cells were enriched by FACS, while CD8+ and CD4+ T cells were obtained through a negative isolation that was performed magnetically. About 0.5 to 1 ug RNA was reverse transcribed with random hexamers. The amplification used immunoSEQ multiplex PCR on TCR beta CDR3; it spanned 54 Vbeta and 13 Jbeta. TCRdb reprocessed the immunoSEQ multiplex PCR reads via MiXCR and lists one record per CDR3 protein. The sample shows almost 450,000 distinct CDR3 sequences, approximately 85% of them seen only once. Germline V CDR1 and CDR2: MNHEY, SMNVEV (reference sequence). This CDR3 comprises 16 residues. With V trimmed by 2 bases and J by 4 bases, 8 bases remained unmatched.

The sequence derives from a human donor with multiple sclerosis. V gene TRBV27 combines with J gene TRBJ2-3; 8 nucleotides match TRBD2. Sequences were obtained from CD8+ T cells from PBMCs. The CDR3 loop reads CASSLGGLVGADTQYF. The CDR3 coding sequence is TGTGCCAGCAGTTTAGGGGGACTAGTTGGCGCAGATACGCAGTATTTT.